Shown below are 27 T cell receptor beta chains from a single sample sequenced in a study of cytomegalovirus exposure and HLA in healthy donors. It was with 60 Vbeta and 13 Jbeta primers that the PCR ran. Assay used: immunoSEQ multiplex PCR; TCRdb lists only in-frame clones, some missing. The sample lists roughly 150,000 clones, 82% seen once, with 0.9% to 1% in the top ten. The sample was PBMCs. All receptors derive from a girl aged 2 to 9 in good health and CMV-seropositive.

The rearrangement uses TRBV19 and TRBJ1-5; D not certain. The germline gives CDR1 LNHDA, CDR2 SQIVND (reference sequence). V shed 3 bases and J shed 6 bases, with 12 bases lying between them. The CDR3 has 14 amino acids. CDR3 protein: CASSIFGFGQPQHF. The CDR3 bases are TGTGCCAGTAGTATTTTCGGGTTTGGTCAGCCCCAGCATTTT.

This clone is labeled as medium-sized. The chain links TRBV6-4 to TRBJ2-2, with 7 nucleotides matching TRBD2. Germline trimming cut 4 bases from V and 4 bases from J; bases unmatched to any gene: 0. The germline V gene has CDR1 MRHNA and CDR2 SNTAGT. This CDR3 spans 13 amino acids. The DNA for the CDR3 is TGTGCCAGCAGTGGGACTAGCACCGGGGAGCTGTTTTTT. Protein sequence: CASSGTSTGELFF.

The chain carries TRBV4-1 and TRBJ2-5; TRBD2 is a possible D gene (5 bases). With 1 base removed from V and 6 bases from J, the gap between germline ends came to 9 bases. The germline V gene has CDR1 MGHRA and CDR2 YSYEKL. CDR3 length: 13 amino acids. The CDR3 DNA sequence: TGCGCCAGCAGCCAAGTGTCTAGCCAGACCCAGTACTTC. This translates into CASSQVSSQTQYF.

V gene TRBV5-1 combines with J gene TRBJ1-1, with TRBD1 matching 8 bases. The CDR3 sequence is 14 residues long. With V trimmed by 7 bases and J by 0 bases, 5 bases remained unmatched. The germline V gene encodes CDR1 SGHRS and CDR2 YFSETQ. This CDR3 reads CASLGQGMNTEAFF. CDR3 coding DNA: TGCGCCAGCCTTGGACAGGGTATGAACACTGAAGCTTTCTTT.

The rearrangement uses TRBV6-1 and TRBJ1-2; 8 bases are shared with TRBD1. This CDR3 contains 14 residues. J was trimmed by 4 bases and V by 5 bases; bases with no gene match: 6. The germline V gene has CDR1 MNHNS and CDR2 SASEGT. The CDR3 sequence: CASSPDRAVYGYTF. The CDR3 DNA is TGTGCCAGCAGTCCGGACAGGGCGGTCTATGGCTACACCTTC.

This chain joins TRBV5-4 and TRBJ2-5; 8 nucleotides match TRBD2. J gave up 5 bases and V 2 bases, and 11 bases lay outside the gene matches. Germline assignment: CDR1 SGHNT and CDR2 YYREEE (reference sequence). The CDR3 contains 16 residues. CDR3 DNA: TGTGCCAGCAGCTTACTTTTTAGCGGGAAGCGGGAGACCCAGTACTTC. It is translated as CASSLLFSGKRETQYF.

The rearrangement uses TRBV28 and TRBJ2-7; D remains unclear. The length of the CDR3 is 14 residues. Germline values: CDR1 MDHEN, CDR2 SYDVKM. V was cut by 2 bases and J by 0 bases, with 8 bases left in between. The chain's CDR3 is CASSLGQSSYEQYF. CDR3 bases: TGTGCCAGCAGTTTAGGGCAGAGCTCCTACGAGCAGTACTTC.

This clone has only a few counts. This chain links TRBV13 with TRBJ2-1; 7 positions agree with TRBD1. CDR1 PRHDT and CDR2 FYEKMQ come from the germline V gene (reference sequence). The CDR3 length is 16 residues. With 4 bases clipped from V and 0 bases from J, the junction kept 6 bases outside the gene matches. This CDR3 is CASSSPRDSSYNEQFF. In DNA, the CDR3 is TGTGCCAGCAGCTCACCCCGGGACAGCTCCTACAATGAGCAGTTCTTC.

V gene TRBV28 combines with J gene TRBJ2-7; TRBD1 agrees at 7 bases. Unmatched junction bases numbered 11, after V lost 11 bases and J lost 7 bases. This CDR3 comprises 12 residues. CDR1 is MDHEN, CDR2 SYDVKM, per germline. In DNA, the CDR3 is TGTGCCGCCCTCGACAGGGTGGGTGAGCAGTACTTC. It codes for CAALDRVGEQYF.

V is TRBV7-9 and J is TRBJ1-4, with D unresolved. The V and J ends lost 5 bases and 5 bases respectively, with 12 bases between them. CDR1 and CDR2 from the germline V gene are SEHNR and FQNEAQ (reference sequence). CDR3 length: 14 amino acids. The CDR3 loop reads CASSRRDGNEKLFF. The CDR3 nucleotides read TGTGCCAGCAGCCGGAGGGATGGAAATGAAAAACTGTTTTTT.

This clone has just one count. The chain joins TRBV30 to TRBJ2-7, with TRBD1 matching 7 bases. The V gene end was trimmed by 3 bases and the J gene end by 3 bases; junction bases not matched to a gene: 5. Germline V gives CDR1 GTSNPN, CDR2 SVGIG (reference sequence). This CDR3 is 13 amino acids long. CDR3 region: CAWRGAGGYEQYF. CDR3 sequence (DNA): TGTGCCTGGAGGGGAGCAGGGGGCTACGAGCAGTACTTC.

J is TRBJ1-2 and V is TRBV6-5; 12 nucleotides line up with TRBD1. The CDR3 is made up of 16 amino acids. From germline, CDR1 is MNHEY and CDR2 SVGAGI. The trim removed 2 bases at V and 5 bases at J, leaving 6 bases unmatched. The CDR3 sequence: CASSYKGTGGQYGYTF. The CDR3 DNA reads as TGTGCCAGCAGTTACAAGGGGACAGGGGGCCAGTATGGCTACACCTTC.

The chain employs TRBV4-1 and TRBJ2-2; 10 bases line up with TRBD2. Germline CDR1 is MGHRA and CDR2 is YSYEKL. This CDR3 comprises 17 residues. The V and J ends lost 4 bases and 8 bases, in that order; junction bases with no gene match: 13. The CDR3 bases are TGCGCCAGCAGCCCGAGCGGGCTAGCGGGAGACTCTGGGGAGCTGTTTTTT. Translating it yields CASSPSGLAGDSGELFF.

The genes are TRBV19 and TRBJ2-5; perhaps TRBD1 as D (7 bases). CDR3 length: 17 amino acids. The V and J ends lost 4 bases and 2 bases respectively, with 20 bases between them. Germline values: CDR1 LNHDA, CDR2 SQIVND (reference sequence). CDR3 residues: CASSNVRGVRGQETQYF. The CDR3 coding sequence is TGTGCCAGTAGTAACGTCAGGGGGGTAAGGGGGCAAGAGACCCAGTACTTC.

The chain uses TRBV6-5 and TRBJ2-5; 12 positions agree with TRBD2. V lost 2 bases to trimming and J lost 5 bases; unmatched junction nucleotides: 6. The CDR3 consists of 16 residues. CDR1 and CDR2 (germline): MNHEY, SVGAGI. The CDR3 loop is CASSYLGLAGRETQYF. CDR3 nucleotides: TGTGCCAGCAGTTACCTTGGACTAGCGGGAAGGGAGACCCAGTACTTC.

This chain connects TRBV19 to TRBJ1-2; TRBD1 might be the D (6 bases). Germline CDR1 reads LNHDA; CDR2 reads SQIVND (reference sequence). CDR3 length equals 15 residues. V was pared by 3 bases and J by 0 bases, with 11 bases between. DNA for the CDR3: TGTGCCAGTAGTATCAGTGCAGGGGCTAACTATGGCTACACCTTC. Its translation: CASSISAGANYGYTF.

This clone was counted only a few times. J is TRBJ2-3 and V is TRBV6-1; D may be TRBD2 (6 bases). The CDR3 runs to 14 residues. Germline V lookup: CDR1 MNHNS, CDR2 SASEGT. V was shortened by 4 bases and J by 2 bases, with 10 bases between the two germline ends. The CDR3 spells CASSGDSPTDTQYF. CDR3 nucleotide sequence: TGTGCCAGCAGTGGGGACTCCCCCACAGATACGCAGTATTTT.

The chain combines TRBV27 with TRBJ2-5, with D perhaps matching TRBD2 (6 bases). This CDR3 comprises 15 residues. V lost 4 bases to trimming and J lost 2 bases, with 14 bases between them. Germline assignment: CDR1 MNHEY and CDR2 SMNVEV (reference sequence). CDR3 sequence: CASSSGLATQETQYF. The DNA of the CDR3 is TGTGCCAGCAGTTCGGGACTCGCTACTCAAGAGACCCAGTACTTC.

This clone was picked up one time. The chain links TRBV7-9 to TRBJ2-5; the match to TRBD2 covers 11 bases. V shed 1 base and J 4 bases; nucleotides not matched to a gene: 8. Germline V gene data show CDR1 as SEHNR and CDR2 as FQNEAQ (reference sequence). The CDR3 contains 17 residues. The CDR3 DNA follows: TGTGCCAGCAGCTTAGGGGGTAGCGGGAGGGCCGGAGAGACCCAGTACTTC. This gives the protein CASSLGGSGRAGETQYF.

The CDR3 reads CASSVEGRASNTDTQYF. The CDR3 coding sequence is TGTGCCAGCAGCGTAGAGGGGAGGGCCAGTAACACAGATACGCAGTATTTT. The chain couples TRBV9 to TRBJ2-3, with 7 bases aligning to TRBD2. Looked up from germline, CDR1 is SGDLS and CDR2 is YYNGEE. The trim removed 0 bases at V and 2 bases at J, leaving 9 bases unmatched. The CDR3 loop spans 17 amino acids.

This clone was counted a few times. The CDR3 sequence is CASSLGSRVTEAFF. The CDR3, as DNA: TGCGCCAGCAGCTTGGGTTCACGAGTCACTGAAGCTTTCTTT. The V gene is TRBV5-1, the J gene TRBJ1-1, with unresolved D. The CDR3 extends over 14 amino acids. V was shortened by 0 bases and J by 4 bases, with 10 bases between the two germline ends. Germline loops: CDR1 SGHRS, CDR2 YFSETQ.

This sequence joins TRBV11-2 and TRBJ2-7; 9 bases line up with TRBD1. This CDR3 region has 16 residues. Unmatched junction bases numbered 10, after V lost 5 bases and J lost 2 bases. Germline V lookup: CDR1 SGHAT, CDR2 FQNNGV. The CDR3 DNA follows: TGTGCCAGCAGCCCCCGTCCCGGACAGGGGCCCTACGAGCAGTACTTC. The encoded protein is CASSPRPGQGPYEQYF.

The V call is TRBV30, the J call TRBJ1-6; D is unresolved. From germline, CDR1 is GTSNPN and CDR2 SVGIG (reference sequence). With 1 base removed from V and 9 bases from J, the gap between germline ends came to 10 bases. This CDR3 spans 13 amino acids. The CDR3 bases are TGTGCCTGGAGTGGCCTAAAACGTTCACCCCTCCACTTT. It translates to CAWSGLKRSPLHF.

The rearrangement joins TRBV28 to TRBJ2-5; perhaps TRBD1 as D (5 bases). Per the germline V gene, CDR1 is MDHEN and CDR2 is SYDVKM. The CDR3 spans 12 residues. Deletions cut 5 bases from V and 5 bases from J, with 9 bases between. In DNA form, the CDR3 reads TGTGCCAGCAGTAAGGGGTGGGAGACCCAGTACTTC. This gives the protein CASSKGWETQYF.

The chain uses TRBV4-1 and TRBJ2-5, with 7 bases aligning to TRBD1. CDR3 size: 15 residues. V dropped 6 bases and J dropped 4; count of bases not matched to a gene: 11. Germline loops: CDR1 MGHRA, CDR2 YSYEKL. CDR3 sequence: CASSINKGGVETQYF. The CDR3 DNA reads TGCGCCAGCAGTATAAATAAAGGGGGCGTAGAGACCCAGTACTTC.

The chain recombines TRBV2 with TRBJ2-5; a possible D gene is TRBD2 (6 bases). Germline V gene lookup returns CDR1 SNHLY and CDR2 FYNNEI. The CDR3 has 13 residues. The ends were cut back, 7 bases at V and 2 bases at J, with 11 bases in the middle. CDR3 sequence reads: CASTQTRQETQYF. The CDR3 DNA reads as TGTGCCAGCACCCAGACTAGACAAGAGACCCAGTACTTC. Full variable domain (rest looked up from reference TRBV2 and TRBJ2-5): EPEVTQTPSHQVTQMGQEVILRCVPISNHLYFYWYRQILGQKVEFLVSFYNNEISEKSEIFDDQFSVERPDGSNFTLKIRSTKLEDSAMYFCASTQTRQETQYFGPGTRLLVL.

The chain couples TRBV5-1 to TRBJ1-5, with a possible D match to TRBD1 (6 bases). Trimming pared 1 base from V and 4 bases from J, leaving 6 bases between. The CDR3 runs to 13 residues. Germline V CDR1 and CDR2: SGHRS, YFSETQ. The CDR3 loop reads CASSLQGNQPQHF. The CDR3 DNA reads TGCGCCAGCAGCTTGCAGGGGAATCAGCCCCAGCATTTT.